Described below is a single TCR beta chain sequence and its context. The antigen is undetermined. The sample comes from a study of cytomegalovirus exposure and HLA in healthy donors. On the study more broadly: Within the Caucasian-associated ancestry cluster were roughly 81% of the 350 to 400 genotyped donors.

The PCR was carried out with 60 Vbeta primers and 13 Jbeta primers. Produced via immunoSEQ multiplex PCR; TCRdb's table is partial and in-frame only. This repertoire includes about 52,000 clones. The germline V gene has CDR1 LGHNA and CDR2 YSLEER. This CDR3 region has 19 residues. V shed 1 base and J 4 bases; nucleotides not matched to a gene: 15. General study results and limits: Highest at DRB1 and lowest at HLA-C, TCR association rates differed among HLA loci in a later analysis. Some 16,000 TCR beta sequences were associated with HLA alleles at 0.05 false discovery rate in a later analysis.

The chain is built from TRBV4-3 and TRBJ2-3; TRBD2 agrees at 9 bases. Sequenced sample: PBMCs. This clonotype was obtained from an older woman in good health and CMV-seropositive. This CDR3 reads CASSQGLNWPSGAADTQYF. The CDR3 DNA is TGCGCCAGCAGCCAAGGCCTTAACTGGCCTAGCGGGGCTGCAGATACGCAGTATTTT.